These T cell receptor beta chains were read from a single sample in a study of regulatory T cells in long-lasting Graves disease. TCRdb independently ran MiXCR on the multiplex PCR reads; one entry per CDR3 protein. This sample has a few hundred thousand distinct CDR3 sequences, with 13% found just once. In addition, the sample was reused for a study of T cells in Graves' hyperthyroidism and ophthalmopathy.

The material sequenced was peripheral blood mononuclear cells (PBMCs), taken at new diagnosis, from a patient treated with antithyroid drugs. The receptors here all came from a man aged 25-40 years with Graves disease. The CDR3 runs from the conserved cysteine through the conserved F or W. D genes are given only for firm matches. Where a row states a size, it is once, few, many or the class of an expanded clone; other rows omit it.

j_gene: TRBJ2-7; d_gene: -; abundance: many; v_gene: TRBV2; CDR3nt: TGTGCCAGCGAGGGACACCTGAGCTCCTACGAGCAGTACTTC; CDR3aa: CASEGHLSSYEQYF
j_gene: TRBJ2-3; d_gene: -; abundance: -; v_gene: TRBV18; CDR3nt: TGTGCCAGCTCGAAAAATAGCGAGATCACAGATACGCAGTATTTT; CDR3aa: CASSKNSEITDTQYF
j_gene: TRBJ2-7; d_gene: TRBD2; abundance: few; v_gene: TRBV5-6; CDR3nt: TGTGCCAGCAGCATGGGACTAGCGGGAGGCCACTCCTACGAGCAGTACTTC; CDR3aa: CASSMGLAGGHSYEQYF
j_gene: TRBJ2-2; d_gene: -; abundance: many; v_gene: TRBV27; CDR3nt: TGTGCCAGCAGCACCTCGAACACCGGGGAGCTGTTTTTT; CDR3aa: CASSTSNTGELFF
j_gene: TRBJ1-1; d_gene: TRBD1; abundance: many; v_gene: TRBV7-2; CDR3nt: TGTGCCAGCAGCTTAGTCCGGACAGGCCTTATGAACACTGAAGCTTTCTTT; CDR3aa: CASSLVRTGLMNTEAFF
j_gene: TRBJ1-5; d_gene: TRBD1; abundance: few; v_gene: TRBV30; CDR3nt: TGTGCCTGGAGTAAGGGACAGTCGAATCAGCCCCAGCATTTT; CDR3aa: CAWSKGQSNQPQHF
j_gene: TRBJ1-5; d_gene: -; abundance: once; v_gene: TRBV27; CDR3nt: TGTGCCAACAGCCCTACGGGGGGCCATCAGCCCCAGCATTTT; CDR3aa: CANSPTGGHQPQHF
j_gene: TRBJ1-5; d_gene: -; abundance: -; v_gene: TRBV29-1; CDR3nt: TGCAGCGTTGCCGAAAGTAGCAATCAGCCCCAGCATTTT; CDR3aa: CSVAESSNQPQHF
j_gene: TRBJ1-1; d_gene: -; abundance: many; v_gene: TRBV10-3; CDR3nt: TGTGCCAGTCACGCCAATAGCCGAGCTTTCTTT; CDR3aa: CASHANSRAFF
j_gene: TRBJ1-2; d_gene: -; abundance: many; v_gene: TRBV12-3/TRBV12-4; CDR3nt: TGTGCCAGCAGTTCGGGAAGCAGGGCCTACTATGGCTACACCTTC; CDR3aa: CASSSGSRAYYGYTF
j_gene: TRBJ2-7; d_gene: -; abundance: many; v_gene: TRBV6-1; CDR3nt: TGTGCCAGCAGACGGGACCCAGCCTACGAGCAGTACTTC; CDR3aa: CASRRDPAYEQYF
j_gene: TRBJ2-1; d_gene: -; abundance: many; v_gene: TRBV27; CDR3nt: TGTGCCAGCAGCCGGCAGGGCGACAATGAGCAGTTCTTC; CDR3aa: CASSRQGDNEQFF
j_gene: TRBJ1-6; d_gene: TRBD1; abundance: few; v_gene: TRBV30; CDR3nt: TGTGCCTGGAGTCCAGGGGGGAATTCACCCCTCCACTTT; CDR3aa: CAWSPGGNSPLHF
j_gene: TRBJ2-1; d_gene: TRBD2; abundance: few; v_gene: TRBV28; CDR3nt: TGTGCCAGCAGGGGCGGGAGGGCCTCATACAATGAGCAGTTCTTC; CDR3aa: CASRGGRASYNEQFF
j_gene: TRBJ2-3; d_gene: TRBD2; abundance: many; v_gene: TRBV3-1; CDR3nt: TGTGCCAGCAGCCACCGGACTAGCGAAGATACGCAGTATTTT; CDR3aa: CASSHRTSEDTQYF
j_gene: TRBJ1-5; d_gene: -; abundance: many; v_gene: TRBV24-1; CDR3nt: TGTGCCACCAGCCAGGGTTTGCAGCCCCAGCATTTT; CDR3aa: CATSQGLQPQHF
j_gene: TRBJ2-7; d_gene: -; abundance: many; v_gene: TRBV6-5; CDR3nt: TGTGCCAGCAGTTACGCGGACGTTTCTGAGCAGTACTTC; CDR3aa: CASSYADVSEQYF
j_gene: TRBJ2-3; d_gene: TRBD1; abundance: many; v_gene: TRBV20-1; CDR3nt: TGCAGTGCTAGGCCGGGGACAGGAACACATACGCAGTATTTT; CDR3aa: CSARPGTGTHTQYF
j_gene: TRBJ2-7; d_gene: TRBD2; abundance: many; v_gene: TRBV2; CDR3nt: TGTGCCAGCCGACTAGCGGGGAACTCCTACGAGCAGTACTTC; CDR3aa: CASRLAGNSYEQYF
j_gene: TRBJ2-2; d_gene: -; abundance: large; v_gene: TRBV2; CDR3nt: TGTGCCAGCAGTGACGGTTACACCGGGGAGCTGTTTTTT; CDR3aa: CASSDGYTGELFF
j_gene: TRBJ2-1; d_gene: -; abundance: -; v_gene: TRBV6-1; CDR3nt: TGTGCCAGCAGTAACGGGAGACTAGCCTACAATGAGCAGTTCTTC; CDR3aa: CASSNGRLAYNEQFF
j_gene: TRBJ1-1; d_gene: -; abundance: many; v_gene: TRBV14; CDR3nt: TGTGCCAGCAGCAAACCGGGACCGGTTAGGTACACTGAAGCTTTCTTT; CDR3aa: CASSKPGPVRYTEAFF
j_gene: TRBJ2-7; d_gene: TRBD1; abundance: many; v_gene: TRBV15; CDR3nt: TGTGCCACCAGCAGAGATAAAGGGCAGGGGGCCCACGAGCAGTACTTC; CDR3aa: CATSRDKGQGAHEQYF
j_gene: TRBJ2-1; d_gene: -; abundance: many; v_gene: TRBV3-1; CDR3nt: TGTGCCAGCAGCCGCGGGACTCGGGGCTACAATGAGCAGTTCTTC; CDR3aa: CASSRGTRGYNEQFF